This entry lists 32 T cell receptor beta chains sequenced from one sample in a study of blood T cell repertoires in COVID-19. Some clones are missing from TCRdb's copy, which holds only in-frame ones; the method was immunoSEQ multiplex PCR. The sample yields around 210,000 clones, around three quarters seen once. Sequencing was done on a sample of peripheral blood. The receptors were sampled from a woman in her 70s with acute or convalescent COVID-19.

CDR3: CASSQPSTSYEQYF. DNA of the CDR3: TGTGCCAGCAGCCAGCCCTCGACTTCCTACGAGCAGTACTTC. V is TRBV3-1 (or the pseudogene TRBV3-2) and J is TRBJ2-7; D is undetermined. Per the germline V gene, CDR1 is LGHDT and CDR2 is YNNKEL (reference sequence). This CDR3 spans 14 amino acids. With 3 bases removed from V and 1 base from J, the gap between germline ends came to 10 bases.

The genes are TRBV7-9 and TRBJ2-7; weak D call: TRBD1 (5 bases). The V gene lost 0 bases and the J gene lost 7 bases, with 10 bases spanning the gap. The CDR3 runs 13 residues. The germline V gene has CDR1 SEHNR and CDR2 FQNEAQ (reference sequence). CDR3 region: CASSLAGLREQYF. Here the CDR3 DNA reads TGTGCCAGCAGCTTAGCGGGGCTTCGGGAGCAGTACTTC.

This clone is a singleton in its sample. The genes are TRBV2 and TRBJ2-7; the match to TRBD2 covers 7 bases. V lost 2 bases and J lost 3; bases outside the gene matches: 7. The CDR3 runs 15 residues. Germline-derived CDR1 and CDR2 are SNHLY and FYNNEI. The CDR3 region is CASSERLAAGYEQYF. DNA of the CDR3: TGTGCCAGCAGTGAAAGGCTAGCGGCCGGCTACGAGCAGTACTTC.

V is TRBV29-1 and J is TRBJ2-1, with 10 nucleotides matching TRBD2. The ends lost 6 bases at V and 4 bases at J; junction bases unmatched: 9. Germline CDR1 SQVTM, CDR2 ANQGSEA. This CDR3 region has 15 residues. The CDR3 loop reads CSVAGTSVMYNEQFF. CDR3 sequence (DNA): TGCAGCGTAGCAGGGACTAGCGTGATGTACAATGAGCAGTTCTTC.

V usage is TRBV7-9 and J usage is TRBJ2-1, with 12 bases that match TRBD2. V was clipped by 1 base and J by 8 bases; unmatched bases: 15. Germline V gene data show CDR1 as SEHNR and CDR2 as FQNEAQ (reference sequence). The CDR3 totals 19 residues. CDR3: CASSLGGRTLAGGLDEQFF. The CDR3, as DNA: TGTGCCAGCAGCTTAGGGGGCCGTACCCTAGCGGGAGGGCTCGATGAGCAGTTCTTC.

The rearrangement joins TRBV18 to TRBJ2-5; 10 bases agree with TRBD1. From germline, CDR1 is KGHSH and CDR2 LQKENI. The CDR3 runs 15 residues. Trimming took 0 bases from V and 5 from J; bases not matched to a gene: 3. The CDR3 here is CASSPPEDRGETQYF. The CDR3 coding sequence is TGTGCCAGCTCACCACCGGAGGACAGGGGGGAGACCCAGTACTTC.

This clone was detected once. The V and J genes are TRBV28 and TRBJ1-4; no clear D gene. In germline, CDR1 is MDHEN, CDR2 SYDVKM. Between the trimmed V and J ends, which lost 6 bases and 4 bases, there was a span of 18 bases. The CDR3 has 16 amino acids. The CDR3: CASRSPPGTGNEKLFF. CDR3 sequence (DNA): TGTGCCAGCAGATCCCCACCCGGCACGGGTAATGAAAAACTGTTTTTT. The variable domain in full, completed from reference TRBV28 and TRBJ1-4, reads DVKVTQSSRYLVKRTGEKVFLECVQDMDHENMFWYRQDPGLGLRLIYFSYDVKMKEKGDIPEGYSVSREKKERFSLILESASTNQTSMYLCASRSPPGTGNEKLFFGSGTQLSVL.

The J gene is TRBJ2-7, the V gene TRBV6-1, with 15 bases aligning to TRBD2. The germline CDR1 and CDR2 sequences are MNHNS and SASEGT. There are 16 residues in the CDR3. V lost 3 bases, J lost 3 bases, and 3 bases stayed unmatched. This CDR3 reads CASSEPGLAGGYEQYF. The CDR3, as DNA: TGTGCCAGCAGTGAGCCGGGACTAGCGGGAGGCTACGAGCAGTACTTC.

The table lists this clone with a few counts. As DNA, the CDR3 is TGTGCCACCAGCATCACAACTAGCGGGATCAATGAGCAGTTCTTC. Encoded protein: CATSITTSGINEQFF. The V and J genes are TRBV15 and TRBJ2-1; 10 nucleotides match TRBD2. Germline V CDR1 and CDR2: LNHNV, YYDKDF (reference sequence). With 4 bases clipped from V and 6 bases from J, the junction kept 6 bases outside the gene matches. The CDR3 loop spans 15 amino acids. Full variable domain (outside the CDR3, taken from reference TRBV15 and TRBJ2-1): DAMVIQNPRYQVTQFGKPVTLSCSQTLNHNVMYWYQQKSSQAPKLLFHYYDKDFNNEADTPDNFQSRRPNTSFCFLDIRSPGLGDTAMYLCATSITTSGINEQFFGPGTRLTVL.

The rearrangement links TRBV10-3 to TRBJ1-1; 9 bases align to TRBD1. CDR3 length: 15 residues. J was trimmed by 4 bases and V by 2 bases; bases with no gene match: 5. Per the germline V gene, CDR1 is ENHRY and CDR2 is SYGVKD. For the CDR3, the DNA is TGTGCCATCAGTGAGGCGGGACAGGGACCCACTGAAGCTTTCTTT. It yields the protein CAISEAGQGPTEAFF.

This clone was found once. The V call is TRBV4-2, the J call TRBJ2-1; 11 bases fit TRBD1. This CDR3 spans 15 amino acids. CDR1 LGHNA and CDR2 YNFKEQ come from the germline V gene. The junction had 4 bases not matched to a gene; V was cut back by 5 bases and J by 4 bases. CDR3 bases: TGTGCCAGCAGCTTCGGACAGGGGGCTTACAATGAGCAGTTCTTC. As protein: CASSFGQGAYNEQFF.

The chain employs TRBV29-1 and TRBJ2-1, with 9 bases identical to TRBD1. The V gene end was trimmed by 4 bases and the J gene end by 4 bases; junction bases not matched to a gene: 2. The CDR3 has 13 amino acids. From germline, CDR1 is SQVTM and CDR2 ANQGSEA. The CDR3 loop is CSVADRGYNEQFF. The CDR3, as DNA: TGCAGCGTTGCGGACAGGGGTTACAATGAGCAGTTCTTC.

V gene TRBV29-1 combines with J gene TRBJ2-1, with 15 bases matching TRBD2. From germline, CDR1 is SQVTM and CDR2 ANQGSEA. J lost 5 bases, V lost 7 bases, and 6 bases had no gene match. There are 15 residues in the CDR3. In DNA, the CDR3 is TGCAGCGCTGTCGGGACTAGCGGGAGGAACAATGAGCAGTTCTTC. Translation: CSAVGTSGRNNEQFF.

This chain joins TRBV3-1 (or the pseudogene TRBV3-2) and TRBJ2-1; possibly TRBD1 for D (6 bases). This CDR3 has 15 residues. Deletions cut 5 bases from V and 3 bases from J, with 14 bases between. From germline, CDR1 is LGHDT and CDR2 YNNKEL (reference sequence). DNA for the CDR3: TGTGCCAGCAGCGCCCCGGGACAAGTCTACAATGAGCAGTTCTTC. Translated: CASSAPGQVYNEQFF.

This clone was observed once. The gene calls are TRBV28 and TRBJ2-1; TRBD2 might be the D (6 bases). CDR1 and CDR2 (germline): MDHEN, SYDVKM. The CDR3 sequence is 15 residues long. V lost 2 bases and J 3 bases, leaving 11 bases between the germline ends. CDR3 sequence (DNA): TGTGCCAGCAGTTTAGCACTAGCAGACTACAATGAGCAGTTCTTC. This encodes CASSLALADYNEQFF.

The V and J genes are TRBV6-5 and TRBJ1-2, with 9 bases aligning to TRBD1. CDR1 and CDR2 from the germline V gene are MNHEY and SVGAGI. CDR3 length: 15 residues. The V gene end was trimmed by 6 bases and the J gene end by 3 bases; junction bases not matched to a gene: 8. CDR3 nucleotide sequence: TGTGCCAGCAGCCGGGTCCGGGACAGGGACTATGGCTACACCTTC. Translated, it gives CASSRVRDRDYGYTF.

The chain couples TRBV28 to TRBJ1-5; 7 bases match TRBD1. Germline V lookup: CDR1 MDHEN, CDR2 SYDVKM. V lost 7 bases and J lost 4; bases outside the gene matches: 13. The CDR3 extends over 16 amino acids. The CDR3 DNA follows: TGTGCCAGCACTAAAGAACAGGGGTGGTCGAATCAGCCCCAGCATTTT. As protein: CASTKEQGWSNQPQHF.

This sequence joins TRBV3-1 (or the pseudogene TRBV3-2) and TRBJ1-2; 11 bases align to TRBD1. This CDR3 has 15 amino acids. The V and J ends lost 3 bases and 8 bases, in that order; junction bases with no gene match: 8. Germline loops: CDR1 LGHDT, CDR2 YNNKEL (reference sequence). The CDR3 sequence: CASSQTGQGAGGYTF. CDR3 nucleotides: TGTGCCAGCAGCCAGACAGGACAGGGGGCCGGCGGCTACACCTTC.

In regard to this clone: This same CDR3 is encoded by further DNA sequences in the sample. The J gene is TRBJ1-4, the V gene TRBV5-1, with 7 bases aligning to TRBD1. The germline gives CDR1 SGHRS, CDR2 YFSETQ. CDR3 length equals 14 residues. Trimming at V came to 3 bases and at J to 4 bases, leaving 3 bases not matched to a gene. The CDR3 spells CASSSQGGNEKLFF. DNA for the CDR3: TGCGCCAGCAGCTCCCAGGGGGGTAATGAAAAACTGTTTTTT.

CDR3 residues: CASSSPGKGLTDTQYF. The DNA for the CDR3 is TGTGCCAGCAGCTCACCCGGGAAAGGACTCACAGATACGCAGTATTTT. The V and J genes are TRBV7-2 and TRBJ2-3; D is possibly TRBD2 (5 bases). This CDR3 contains 16 residues. Germline V lookup: CDR1 SGHTA, CDR2 FQGNSA. The V gene lost 4 bases and the J gene lost 2 bases, with 16 bases spanning the gap. The variable domain in full, completed from reference TRBV7-2 and TRBJ2-3, reads GAGVSQSPSNKVTEKGKDVELRCDPISGHTALYWYRQSLGQGLEFLIYFQGNSAPDKSGLPSDRFSAERTGGSVSTLTIQRTQQEDSAVYLCASSSPGKGLTDTQYFGPGTRLTVL.

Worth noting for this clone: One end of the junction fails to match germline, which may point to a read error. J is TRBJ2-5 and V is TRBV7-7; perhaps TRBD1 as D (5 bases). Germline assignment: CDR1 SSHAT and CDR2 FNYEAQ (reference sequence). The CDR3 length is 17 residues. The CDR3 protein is CASSLEVGQLNGKTQYF. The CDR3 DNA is TGTGCTAGCAGCTTAGAGGTGGGGCAACTCAATGGGAAGACCCAGTACTTC.

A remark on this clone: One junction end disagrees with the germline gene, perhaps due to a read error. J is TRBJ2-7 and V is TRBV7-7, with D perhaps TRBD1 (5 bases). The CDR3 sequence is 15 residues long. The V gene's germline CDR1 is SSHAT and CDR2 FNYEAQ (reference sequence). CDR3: CASRLDPGQGYEQYF. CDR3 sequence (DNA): TGTGCCAGCAGATTAGACCCGGGCCAGGGCTACGAGCAGTACTTC. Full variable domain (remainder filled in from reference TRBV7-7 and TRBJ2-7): GAGVSQSPRYKVTKRGQDVTLRCDPISSHATLYWYQQALGQGPEFLTYFNYEAQPDKSGLPSDRFSAERPEGSISTLTIQRTEQRDSAMYRCASRLDPGQGYEQYFGPGTRLTVT.

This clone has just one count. CDR3 in DNA: TGTGCCAGCATCCCCGGGGGACAGGGGTCAGATACGCAGTATTTT. Amino acid sequence: CASIPGGQGSDTQYF. This chain uses TRBV5-4 with TRBJ2-3, with TRBD1 identical over 10 bases. This CDR3 contains 15 residues. Germline V CDR1 and CDR2: SGHNT, YYREEE (reference sequence). Trimming at V came to 6 bases and at J to 4 bases, leaving 8 bases not matched to a gene.

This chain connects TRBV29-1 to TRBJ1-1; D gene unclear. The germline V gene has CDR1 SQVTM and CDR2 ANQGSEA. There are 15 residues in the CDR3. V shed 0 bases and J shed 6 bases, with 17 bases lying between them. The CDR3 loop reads CSVEDPTNGFAEAFF. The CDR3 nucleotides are TGCAGCGTTGAAGATCCGACTAACGGGTTCGCTGAAGCTTTCTTT.

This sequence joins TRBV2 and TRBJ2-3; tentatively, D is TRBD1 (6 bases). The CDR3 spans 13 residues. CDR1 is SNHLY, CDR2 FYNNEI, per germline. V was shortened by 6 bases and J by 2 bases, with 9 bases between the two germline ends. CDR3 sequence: CASSRDITDTQYF. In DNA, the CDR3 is TGTGCCAGCAGCAGGGACATCACAGATACGCAGTATTTT. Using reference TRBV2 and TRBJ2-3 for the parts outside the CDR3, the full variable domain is EPEVTQTPSHQVTQMGQEVILRCVPISNHLYFYWYRQILGQKVEFLVSFYNNEISEKSEIFDDQFSVERPDGSNFTLKIRSTKLEDSAMYFCASSRDITDTQYFGPGTRLTVL.

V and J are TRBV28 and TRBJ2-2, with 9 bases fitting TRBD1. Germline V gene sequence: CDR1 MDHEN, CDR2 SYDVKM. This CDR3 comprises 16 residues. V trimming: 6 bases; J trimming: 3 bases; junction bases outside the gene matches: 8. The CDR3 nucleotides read TGTGCCAGCAGCCCTGTGGGACAGGGTGACACCGGGGAGCTGTTTTTT. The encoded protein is CASSPVGQGDTGELFF.

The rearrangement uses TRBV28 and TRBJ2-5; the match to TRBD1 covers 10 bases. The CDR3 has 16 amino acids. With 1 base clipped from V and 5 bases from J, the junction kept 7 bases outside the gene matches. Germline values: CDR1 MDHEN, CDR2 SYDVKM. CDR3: CASSLYVGQGGETQYF. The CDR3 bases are TGTGCCAGCAGTTTATACGTCGGACAGGGGGGGGAGACCCAGTACTTC.

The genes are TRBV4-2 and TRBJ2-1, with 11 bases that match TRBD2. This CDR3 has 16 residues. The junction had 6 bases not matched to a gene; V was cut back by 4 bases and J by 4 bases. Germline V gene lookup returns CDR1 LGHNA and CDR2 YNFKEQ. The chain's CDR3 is CASSRVTSGIYNEQFF. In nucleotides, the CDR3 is TGTGCCAGCAGCCGCGTGACTAGCGGGATTTACAATGAGCAGTTCTTC.

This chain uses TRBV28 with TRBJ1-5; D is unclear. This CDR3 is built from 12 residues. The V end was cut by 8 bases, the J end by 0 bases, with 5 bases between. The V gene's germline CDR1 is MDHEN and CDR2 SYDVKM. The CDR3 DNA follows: TGTGCCAGCCGTCGTAGCAATCAGCCCCAGCATTTT. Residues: CASRRSNQPQHF.

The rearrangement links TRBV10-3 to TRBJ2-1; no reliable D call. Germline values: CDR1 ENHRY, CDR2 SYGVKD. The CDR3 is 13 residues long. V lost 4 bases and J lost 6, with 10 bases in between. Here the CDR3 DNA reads TGTGCCATCAGTGGAGGAGAGCTCAATGAGCAGTTCTTC. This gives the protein CAISGGELNEQFF.

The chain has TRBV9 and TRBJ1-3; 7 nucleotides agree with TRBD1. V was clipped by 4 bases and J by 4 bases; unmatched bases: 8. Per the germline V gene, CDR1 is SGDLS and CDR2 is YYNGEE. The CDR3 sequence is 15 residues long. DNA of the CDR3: TGTGCCAGCAGCTCCAGCGACAGGGACGGAAACACCATATATTTT. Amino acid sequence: CASSSSDRDGNTIYF.

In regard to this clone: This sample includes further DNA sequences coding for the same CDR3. The CDR3 loop is CASSPTGQETQYF. The CDR3 DNA sequence: TGTGCCAGTAGTCCGACGGGCCAAGAGACCCAGTACTTC. The V gene is TRBV19, the J gene TRBJ2-5; D unclear. V was pared by 5 bases and J by 1 base, with 8 bases between. The germline V gene has CDR1 LNHDA and CDR2 SQIVND (reference sequence). The CDR3 runs to 13 residues. The full variable domain, with the rest looked up from reference TRBV19 and TRBJ2-5, is DGGITQSPKYLFRKEGQNVTLSCEQNLNHDAMYWYRQDPGQGLRLIYYSQIVNDFQKGDIAEGYSVSREKKESFPLTVTSAQKNPTAFYLCASSPTGQETQYFGPGTRLLVL.